Below, 2 T cell receptor beta chains from the same sample are listed, as sequenced in a study of T cells after yellow fever vaccination. TCRdb reprocessed the 5' RACE reads with MiXCR, giving one entry per CDR3 protein. The sample lists about 150,000 distinct CDR3 sequences; roughly 6.7% were seen once. The sample here was CD4+ T cells sorted from PBMCs, taken 10 days after the yellow fever booster vaccination. The receptors derive from a man aged 25 to 40 who received the YFV17D yellow fever vaccine.

This clonotype came up a few times. V is TRBV7-2 and J is TRBJ1-2; D possibly corresponds to TRBD1 (6 bases). Germline CDR1 and CDR2: SGHTA and FQGNSA. Trimming pared 5 bases from V and 6 bases from J, leaving 19 bases between. The CDR3 is 15 amino acids. The CDR3 DNA reads as TGTGCCAGCAGCCCACGTGGAGGGGGGGGTGATGGCTACACCTTC. Amino acids: CASSPRGGGGDGYTF. Full variable domain (outside the CDR3, taken from reference TRBV7-2 and TRBJ1-2): GAGVSQSPSNKVTEKGKDVELRCDPISGHTALYWYRQSLGQGLEFLIYFQGNSAPDKSGLPSDRFSAERTGGSVSTLTIQRTQQEDSAVYLCASSPRGGGGDGYTFGSGTRLTVV.

This clonotype was seen ten or more times. DNA for the CDR3: TGTGCCAGCAGTCAAGACCCAGTTACAGAGCAGTTCTTC. It translates to CASSQDPVTEQFF. The chain links TRBV7-2 to TRBJ2-1; D gene ambiguous. The CDR3 loop spans 13 amino acids. The germline CDR1 and CDR2 sequences are SGHTA and FQGNSA. Trimming removed 6 bases at V and 10 bases at J, with 16 bases between.